This T cell receptor (beta chain) was sequenced during a study of blood T cell repertoires in COVID-19. For the study at large: COVID-19 samples, acute and convalescent, were from the United States, Italy and Spain.

Methods used by the authors: Quantification of nucleated cells was approximated via reference gene primer amplification. The protocol was immunoSEQ multiplex PCR, while the TCRdb copy is restricted to in-frame clones and leaves out a portion. D and trimming were read from the DNA, whereas the V and J calls and clone size are those reported in that table. The table has about 230,000 clones, roughly 85% seen once. In germline, CDR1 is MNHEY, CDR2 SVGEGT. This CDR3 is 14 amino acids long. Trimming cost V 6 bases and J 5 bases, with 15 bases left between them. This sequence joins TRBV6-2 or TRBV6-3 and TRBJ2-3; the D gene is possibly TRBD2 (6 bases). Sequencing input: peripheral blood. The TCR was taken from a man aged 40-49 years with acute or convalescent COVID-19. CDR3 bases: TGTGCCAGCAGCATTGGAGGGCGTAAAGATACGCAGTATTTT. This encodes CASSIGGRKDTQYF.